This record covers a single T cell receptor beta chain. This clonotype was seen at least ten times. No cognate antigen has been identified for it. Per-nucleotide qualities are absent, and no much larger clonotype sits a single base away. Ophthalmopathy patients had moderately to severely active disease, Clinical Activity Score of at least 3, NOSPECS grade of at least 4, and disease duration under 3 months. Patients with other autoimmune diseases, uncontrolled infections, pregnancy or lactation were excluded. Clinical symptoms, serum thyroxine, TRAb, thyroid ultrasound and orbital computed tomography were used for diagnosis. Using Ficoll-Paque density gradient centrifugation, PBMCs were isolated from 10 ml of fresh peripheral blood. Total RNA was extracted using Trizol reagent, and RNA quality was checked on an Agilent 2100 Bioanalyzer. TCR beta CDR3 regions were amplified from RNA transcripts for repertoire sequencing. A first-round RT-PCR used HTBI primers with the Qiagen OneStep RT-PCR kit, followed by a second-round multiplex PCR, size selection and purification. The libraries underwent paired-end sequencing with 100 bp reads on an Illumina HiSeq2000. On the study's bioinformatics: SOAPnuke was used to process the reads, throwing out any read that had adapters, had uncalled bases, had a mean Phred below 15, or lacked an exact constant-primer or identifier match. COPE v1.2.5 was used to merge high-quality paired reads. Clonotypes were defined as unique nucleotide sequences and were aligned to IMGT TRB V, D and J references using MiTCR v1.1. The analysis was limited to V-J combinations with a frequency above 0.0001, which together covered approximately 99% of the repertoires. For each V-J combination, a TCR clonal expansion and chaos score was defined as the ratio of F50 clonal expansion to chaos observed in the TCRdist matrix. Welch's t-statistics and random forest were used to reduce features to over ten V-J combinations, which were fed into a naive Bayes classifier. The Morisita-Horn index was used to measure how similar the thyroid and blood repertoires were. TCRdb passed the public sequencing reads through fastp at Q25 and MiXCR, retaining productive beta sequences. Duplicate CDR3 protein sequences are folded into a single record with the most common DNA and genes. These V and J calls rely on TCRdb rather than the paper's analysis. The table for this sample lists 150,000 or so distinct CDR3 sequences; 30% to 45% of them were counted only once. In total, the top ten clones hold around 5.8% of the sample.

This specimen belongs to a study of Graves' ophthalmopathy and Graves' hyperthyroidism (dated by TCRdb to between 2018 and 2020). Turning to the overall study: Peripheral blood was collected at initial diagnosis, before any treatment. TCR beta repertoire signatures were used to distinguish Graves' ophthalmopathy from Graves' hyperthyroidism and to predict progression to ophthalmopathy. In total, approximately 130 blood samples were TCR-sequenced: 40 to 45 ophthalmopathy, some 72 hyperthyroidism and some 17 hyperthyroidism-to-ophthalmopathy patients. To explore V-J signatures distinguishing ophthalmopathy from hyperthyroidism, a discovery set of about a hundred patients (roughly 45 ophthalmopathy, roughly 56 stable hyperthyroidism) was enrolled. The independent validation cohort included about 19 hyperthyroidism patients plus 17 patients who later progressed from hyperthyroidism to ophthalmopathy. In about 6 hyperthyroidism patients, the T-cell repertoire of thyroid tissue was compared with the T-cell repertoire of blood. Once sampling was done, hyperthyroidism patients were given methimazole at a starting dose of 30 mg daily, while ophthalmopathy patients were given high-dose intravenous methylprednisolone. The 75 to 100 discovery patients were divided at random into training and test sets in a 7:3 ratio. Summary of the overall study and its limitations: Sample size was not predetermined statistically, and investigators were not blinded to group allocation. In validation, the model predicted ophthalmopathy progression with about 71% sensitivity and 72.22% specificity; more than ten predicted patients were CT-confirmed with GO in a median of around 6.5 months. Most of the expanded thyroid clonotypes with a frequency above 0.001 were also detected in blood, and it was suggested that the thyroid immune response may be reflected by blood repertoires. Ophthalmopathy was separated from stable hyperthyroidism by the 13-signature model with about 90% sensitivity and approximately 84% specificity in cross-validation and with 80%/75% in the test set.

The CDR3 runs 14 amino acids, cysteine and phenylalanine included. Only the CDR3 portion is preserved as DNA: 42 bases, with reading frame beginning at the first base. The germline V gene (reference sequence) sets CDR1 to DFQATT and CDR2 to SNEGSKA. V and J are truncated by 6 bases and 3 bases respectively, leaving an intervening sequence of 17 bases. The sequencing input was peripheral blood. The origin of this receptor is a woman between 40 and 50 years old with Graves' ophthalmopathy. Donor details come from another sample of the same person, matched by shared clones. The chain uses TRBV20-1 and TRBJ2-5; TRBD1 might be the D gene, on 6 matching bases. The DNA sequence is given as TGCAGTGCCGATGAACAGGGAATTAAAGAGACCCAGTACTTC. Its amino acids are CSADEQGIKETQYF.